Below, one T cell receptor beta chain is given with its context. Its antigen is not yet known. One base away there is no much larger clone; base qualities are not given. Taken from cysteine to phenylalanine, the CDR3 has 13 residues. The kept DNA is CDR3 alone, 39 bases in frame from the first base. Ends trimmed: V by 6 bases, J by 2 bases; bases unmatched to a gene: 3. The data originate from a study of T-cell memory formation after mild COVID-19 (dated by TCRdb to the early 2020s). Study-wide context: TCR sequence clusters from the two donors were largely donor specific. The cohort was made up of two young adult volunteers, one female and one male, who were previously healthy. In two donors, T-cell clones that expanded and contracted after mild COVID-19 were tracked by sequencing TCRalpha and TCRbeta repertoires over time. The full study reports these points: Some responding clones were found in pre-infection memory, which suggests that pre-existing cross-reactive memory T cells took part in the SARS-CoV-2 response. The study included only a couple of mild cases, and larger cohorts that include severe cases with pre-infection samples were judged to be necessary. SARS-CoV-2 specificity was not confirmed for the second-wave clones peaking on day 37. Clones that contracted from day 15 to 85 showed balanced CD4/CD8 phenotypes, whereas a second wave of clones that expanded from day 15 to 37 leaned towards CD4+. Contracting CD4+ clones appeared mostly in the CM and EM memory subsets, whereas CD8+ clones were enriched in EMRA.

TCRdb names Illumina NovaSeq 6000 as the instrument used. TCRalpha and TCRbeta cDNA libraries were constructed by 5'RACE with constant-segment primers, with sample barcodes and unique molecular identifiers being introduced. RNA was extracted from every sample with Trizol reagent. The libraries were amplified in two PCR steps, and the second step added a second sample barcode and Illumina TruSeq adapters. The libraries were sequenced on an Illumina NovaSeq using 2 x 150 bp paired-end reads. The paper's processing steps were these. Demultiplexing of reads and collapsing into UMI-guided consensus sequences were performed with migec v1.2.7. Using mixcr v2.1.11, the UMI consensuses were aligned to TRA and TRB V and J templates and assembled into clonotypes. Clonotypes were classified as expanded or contracted when called significant by both edgeR and NoisET, with noise models trained on biological replicates. For edgeR calls, a false discovery rate-adjusted p below 0.01 and a log2 fold-change threshold of 1 were applied. As an exploratory analysis of dynamics, PCA with hierarchical clustering was applied to max-normalized trajectories of the 1000 most abundant clonotypes. Separately sequenced CD4+ and CD8+ repertoires were used to assign the CD4 or CD8 phenotype of responding clones. TCRdb itself trimmed the public reads at Q25 with fastp, ran MiXCR and retained productive beta chains. Rows are combined by CDR3 protein, so each entry shows the most common genes and DNA. It is TCRdb's table, rather than the study itself, that gives the V and J calls and clone size. The sample data list more than 300,000 distinct CDR3 sequences, and 20% of these were observed just once. Jointly, the top ten make up over 20% of the sample.

Ficoll-Paque density gradient centrifugation was used to isolate PBMCs. The source is a man younger than 35 who had mild COVID-19 (a few samples of this study predate the infection). The sample titles of this study are shuffled in the database, so cell type and time point are left out; the donor was told from shared clones. Specimen: PBMCs or a T cell subset sorted from them (not recorded which). The V and J genes are TRBV12-3 or TRBV12-4 and TRBJ2-5, and 7 bases in between align with TRBD1. CDR3 region: CASRGQVQETQYF. In nucleotides, the sequence is TGTGCCAGCAGAGGACAGGTTCAAGAGACCCAGTACTTC.